This entry describes one TCR beta chain. Which antigen it targets is not known. It has no much larger one-base neighbor in the sample; base qualities were not kept. The data stem from a study of blood T cell dynamics during melanoma immunotherapy (TCRdb year 2020). Regarding the complete study: Patients had metastatic melanoma and received first-line pembrolizumab or nivolumab plus ipilimumab as standard of care in the United Kingdom. To identify early correlates of response, the study profiled peripheral T cell receptor repertoires in patients with metastatic melanoma before and after one cycle of checkpoint inhibitor therapy. A training cohort was formed from consecutive patients, and a further independent group of patients from the same centre was pooled into an external validation set.

Study-level results and caveats: The relatively small sample size was recognized as a factor that could limit how well the results generalize. Patients who later achieved disease control showed a bifurcated PBMC repertoire reorganization at W3, with increased clonality or increased diversity, unlike progressors. Whether the T cell clones driving repertoire changes were melanoma-specific or reflected general immune activation could not be determined in the study.

The germline V and J ends show losses of 5 bases and 5 bases respectively, and no gene match explains 8 bases of the junction. The CDR3 runs 15 amino acids, cysteine and phenylalanine included. Only the CDR3 region is kept as DNA, spanning 45 bases read in frame from base 1. CDR1 SEHNR and CDR2 FQNEAQ were looked up in the germline V gene (reference sequence). This specimen's time point label, per the study, means: week 3, after first cycle of checkpoint inhibitor. Blood samples were collected before treatment (T0) and at week 3 (W3), after the first cycle of checkpoint blockade. Except for two patients with rapid clinical progression, response was assessed 12 weeks after the first infusion by RECIST 1.1; disease control meant complete response, partial response or stable disease. Patients were not eligible if they had prior systemic cancer treatment, concomitant immunosuppressant therapy or synchronous other active malignancies. To track both circulating cells and T cell turnover, TCR beta was sequenced from bulk PBMC as well as from plasma cell-free DNA. PBMC were isolated from blood with Lymphoprep and SepMate tubes, followed by red cell lysis. QIAamp DNA Blood Mini kits were used to extract DNA from both PBMC and sorted T cell subsets.

Every bulk PBMC sample was loaded with the same fixed amount of about 380 ng of DNA. TCR beta CDR3 sequences were amplified from genomic DNA using the immunoSEQ TCRb Assay kit according to manufacturer instructions. The KAPA Library Quantification Kit for Illumina platforms was used to quantify the pooled libraries by qPCR. Pooled libraries were sequenced on an Illumina NextSeq 500, clustered at roughly 0.55-1.1 pM. Per the authors' processing: TCR data were analyzed using immunoSEQ ANALYZER and the R LymphoSeq package. A rearrangement efficiency score was calculated as productive divided by the sum of productive and non-productive CDR3 sequences. Clonality was measured with the Gini coefficient and diversity with the Renyi index at alpha=1, compared pairwise between timepoints within each patient. Clonal relatedness, based on an edit distance of 3, and repertoire similarity, based on the Bhattacharyya coefficient, were both computed in LymphoSeq. To classify response, a linear discriminant analysis based on week-3 changes in clonality and diversity was built using the R MASS and caret packages. This immuneACCESS table, as held by TCRdb, lists in-frame sequences with V and J called but not all clones. Of the missing ones, under half trace to an unresolved V gene in checked studies; the others have no known cause. The V and J calls and the clone size are those of that table, but D and trimming were determined from the DNA. Present in this sample are fewer than 9,500 clones, approximately 87% of which were seen just once. The top ten clones comprise around 4.9% of the sample.

This TCR came from a human donor with melanoma. The input for sequencing was blood, taken from a patient treated with checkpoint blockade. The rearranged segments are TRBV7-9 and TRBJ1-1; TRBD1 lines up with 10 middle nucleotides. The CDR3 loop reads CASSTGGTGETEAFF. In nucleotides, the sequence is TGTGCCAGCAGCACAGGAGGGACAGGGGAAACTGAAGCTTTCTTT. The variable domain in full, with residues beyond the CDR3 obtained from the reference TRBV7-9 and TRBJ1-1 genes, is DTGVSQNPRHKITKRGQNVTFRCDPISEHNRLYWYRQTLGQGPEFLTYFQNEAQLEKSRLLSDRFSAERPKGSFSTLEIQRTEQGDSAMYLCASSTGGTGETEAFFGQGTRLTVV.